The present T cell receptor beta chain was sequenced within a study of blood T cell repertoires in COVID-19. Whole-study context: Sites across the United States, Italy and Spain contributed samples from acute and convalescent COVID-19. T cells, B-cell-depleted T cells, or PBMCs supplied cDNA or gDNA.

Measured with immunoSEQ multiplex PCR; TCRdb has only the in-frame clones, and not every one. The profile shows almost 100,000 clones, around nine tenths of them singletons. Germline lookup yields CDR1 MNHEY and CDR2 SMNVEV (reference sequence). The CDR3 is 14 amino acids. V lost 8 bases to trimming and J lost 3 bases; unmatched junction nucleotides: 6. This chain joins TRBV27 and TRBJ2-2, with TRBD1 matching over 7 bases. Sequencing was performed on peripheral blood. The origin of this receptor is a man between 45 and 60 years old with acute or convalescent COVID-19. The CDR3 loop reads CASGLGQYTGELFF. DNA of the CDR3: TGTGCCAGCGGCTTGGGACAGTACACCGGGGAGCTGTTTTTT.